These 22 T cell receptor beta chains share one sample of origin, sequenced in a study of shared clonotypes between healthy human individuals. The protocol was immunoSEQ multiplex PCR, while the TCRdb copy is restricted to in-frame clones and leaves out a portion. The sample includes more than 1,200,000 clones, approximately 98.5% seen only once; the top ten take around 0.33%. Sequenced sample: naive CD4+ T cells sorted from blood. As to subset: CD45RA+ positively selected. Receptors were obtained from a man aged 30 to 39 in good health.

The CDR3 loop reads CASSRDPLTEQFF. CDR3 in DNA: TGTGCCAGCAGCAGGGACCCCTTGACTGAGCAGTTCTTC. J is TRBJ2-1 and V is TRBV9, with D perhaps assigned TRBD1 or TRBD2 (5 bases each). The CDR3 has 13 amino acids. V dropped 4 bases and J dropped 9 bases, with 14 bases sitting between them. Germline CDR1 reads SGDLS; CDR2 reads YYNGEE.

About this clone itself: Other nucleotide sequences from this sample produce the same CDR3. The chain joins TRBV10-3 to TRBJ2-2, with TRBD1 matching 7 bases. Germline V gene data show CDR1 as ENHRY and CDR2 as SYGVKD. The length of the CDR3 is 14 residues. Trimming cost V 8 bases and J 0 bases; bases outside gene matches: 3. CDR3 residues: CAISGTANTGELFF. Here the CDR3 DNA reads TGTGCCATCTCCGGGACAGCGAACACCGGGGAGCTGTTTTTT.

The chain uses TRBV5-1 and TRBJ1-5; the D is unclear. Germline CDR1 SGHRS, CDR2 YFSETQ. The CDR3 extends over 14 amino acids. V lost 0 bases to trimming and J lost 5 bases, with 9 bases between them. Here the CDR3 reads CASSLVGGDQPQHF. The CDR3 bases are TGCGCCAGCAGCTTGGTGGGCGGGGATCAGCCCCAGCATTTT. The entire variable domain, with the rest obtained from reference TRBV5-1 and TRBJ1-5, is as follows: KAGVTQTPRYLIKTRGQQVTLSCSPISGHRSVSWYQQTPGQGLQFLFEYFSETQRNKGNFPGRFSGRQFSNSRSEMNVSTLELGDSALYLCASSLVGGDQPQHFGDGTRLSIL.

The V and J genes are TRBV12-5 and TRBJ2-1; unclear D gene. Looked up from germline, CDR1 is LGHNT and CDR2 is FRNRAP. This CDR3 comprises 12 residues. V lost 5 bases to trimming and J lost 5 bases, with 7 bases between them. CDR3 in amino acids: CASGVRDNEQFF. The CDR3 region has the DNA TGTGCTAGTGGTGTTAGGGACAATGAGCAGTTCTTC.

As DNA, the CDR3 is TGTGCCAGCACCCCCTGGCGGGAGCCAGATACGCAGTATTTT. Encoded protein: CASTPWREPDTQYF. The chain combines TRBV6-1 with TRBJ2-3, with 7 bases fitting TRBD2. CDR1 is MNHNS, CDR2 SASEGT, per germline. The J segment lost 4 bases and the V segment lost 7 bases, leaving 8 bases of the junction unmatched. The CDR3 is made up of 14 amino acids.

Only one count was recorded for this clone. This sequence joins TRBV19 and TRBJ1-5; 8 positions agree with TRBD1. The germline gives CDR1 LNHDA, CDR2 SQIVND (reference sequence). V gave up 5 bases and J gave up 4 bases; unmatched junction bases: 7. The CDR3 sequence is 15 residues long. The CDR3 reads CASSGRGRRNQPQHF. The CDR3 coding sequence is TGTGCCAGTAGTGGCAGGGGGCGAAGGAATCAGCCCCAGCATTTT.

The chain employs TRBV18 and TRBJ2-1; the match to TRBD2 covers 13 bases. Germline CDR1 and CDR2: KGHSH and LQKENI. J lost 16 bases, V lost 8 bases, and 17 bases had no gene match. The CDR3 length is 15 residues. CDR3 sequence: CASTPETSGRQRGFF. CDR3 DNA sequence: TGTGCCAGCACCCCTGAGACTAGCGGGAGGCAGAGGGGTTTCTTC.

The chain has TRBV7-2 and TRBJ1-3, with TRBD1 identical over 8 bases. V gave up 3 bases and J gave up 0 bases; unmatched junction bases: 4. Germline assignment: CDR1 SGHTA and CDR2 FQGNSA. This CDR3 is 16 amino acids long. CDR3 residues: CASSFGTGVSGNTIYF. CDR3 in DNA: TGTGCCAGCAGCTTCGGGACAGGAGTCTCTGGAAACACCATATATTTT.

The CDR3 loop reads CASSSQGGAYEQYF. The CDR3 DNA follows: TGTGCCAGCAGCTCGCAGGGGGGGGCCTACGAGCAGTACTTC. The V call is TRBV7-8, the J call TRBJ2-7; D is tentatively TRBD1 or TRBD2 (7 bases each). This CDR3 spans 14 amino acids. V lost 4 bases, J lost 2 bases, and 12 bases lay in between. Germline loops: CDR1 SGHVS, CDR2 FQNEAQ.

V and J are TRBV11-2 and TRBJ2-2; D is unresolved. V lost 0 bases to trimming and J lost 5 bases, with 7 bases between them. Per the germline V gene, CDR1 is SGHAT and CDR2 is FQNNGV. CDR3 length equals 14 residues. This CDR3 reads CASSLDIVTGELFF. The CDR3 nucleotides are TGTGCCAGCAGCTTAGATATCGTAACCGGGGAGCTGTTTTTT.

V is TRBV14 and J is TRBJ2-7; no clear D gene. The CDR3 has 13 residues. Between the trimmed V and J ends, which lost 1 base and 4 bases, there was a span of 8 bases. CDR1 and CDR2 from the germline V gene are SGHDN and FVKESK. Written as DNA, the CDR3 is TGTGCCAGCAGCCAAGTGGTAGGTTACGAGCAGTACTTC. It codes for CASSQVVGYEQYF.

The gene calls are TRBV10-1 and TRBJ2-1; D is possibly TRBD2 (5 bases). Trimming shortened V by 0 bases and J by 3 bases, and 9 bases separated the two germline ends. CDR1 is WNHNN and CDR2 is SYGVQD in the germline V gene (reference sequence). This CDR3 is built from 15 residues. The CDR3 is CASSESSGYYNEQFF. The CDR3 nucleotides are TGCGCCAGCAGTGAGTCAAGCGGCTACTACAATGAGCAGTTCTTC.

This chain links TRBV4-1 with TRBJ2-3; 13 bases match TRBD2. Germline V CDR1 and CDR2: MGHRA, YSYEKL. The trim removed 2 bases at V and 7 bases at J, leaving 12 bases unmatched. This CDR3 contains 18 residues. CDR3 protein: CASSQTDWTSGSLNTQYF. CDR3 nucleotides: TGCGCCAGCAGCCAAACCGACTGGACTAGCGGGAGTCTGAATACGCAGTATTTT.

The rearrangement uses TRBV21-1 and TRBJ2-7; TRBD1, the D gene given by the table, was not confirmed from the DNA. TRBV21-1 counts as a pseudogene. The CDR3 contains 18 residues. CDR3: CASSKNRLGHLSSYEQYF. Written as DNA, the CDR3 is TGTGCCAGCAGCAAAAATAGATTGGGACACCTGAGCTCCTACGAGCAGTACTTC.

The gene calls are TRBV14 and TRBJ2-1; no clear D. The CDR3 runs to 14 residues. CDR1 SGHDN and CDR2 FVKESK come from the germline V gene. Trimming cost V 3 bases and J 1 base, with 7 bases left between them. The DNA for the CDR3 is TGTGCCAGCAGCCATCCCGTATCCTACAATGAGCAGTTCTTC. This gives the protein CASSHPVSYNEQFF. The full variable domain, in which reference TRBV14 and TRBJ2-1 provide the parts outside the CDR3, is EAGVTQFPSHSVIEKGQTVTLRCDPISGHDNLYWYRRVMGKEIKFLLHFVKESKQDESGMPNNRFLAERTGGTYSTLKVQPAELEDSGVYFCASSHPVSYNEQFFGPGTRLTVL.

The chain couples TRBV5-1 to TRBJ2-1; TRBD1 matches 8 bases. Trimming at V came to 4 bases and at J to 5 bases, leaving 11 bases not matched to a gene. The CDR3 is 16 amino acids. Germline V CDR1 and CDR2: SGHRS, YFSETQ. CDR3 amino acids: CASSNDPQGVNNEQFF. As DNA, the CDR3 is TGCGCCAGCAGCAACGACCCACAGGGGGTCAACAATGAGCAGTTCTTC.

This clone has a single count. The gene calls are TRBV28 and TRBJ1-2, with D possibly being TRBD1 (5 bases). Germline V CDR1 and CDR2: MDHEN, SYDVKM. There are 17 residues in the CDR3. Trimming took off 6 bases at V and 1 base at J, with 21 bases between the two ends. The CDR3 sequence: CASSWWILGDSNYGYTF. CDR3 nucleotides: TGTGCCAGCAGCTGGTGGATTTTGGGCGACAGTAACTATGGCTACACCTTC.

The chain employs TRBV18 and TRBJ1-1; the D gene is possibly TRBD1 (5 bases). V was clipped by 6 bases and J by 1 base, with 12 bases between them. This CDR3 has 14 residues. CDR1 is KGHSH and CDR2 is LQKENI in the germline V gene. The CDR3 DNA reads TGTGCCAGCTCTCCTTCGACAGCGAACACTGAAGCTTTCTTT. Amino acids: CASSPSTANTEAFF.

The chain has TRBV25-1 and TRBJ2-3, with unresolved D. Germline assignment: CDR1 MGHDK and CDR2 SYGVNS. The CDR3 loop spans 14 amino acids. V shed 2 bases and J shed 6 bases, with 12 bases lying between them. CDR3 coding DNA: TGTGCCAGCAGTGAAAGCCTATCATCTGATACGCAGTATTTT. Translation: CASSESLSSDTQYF.

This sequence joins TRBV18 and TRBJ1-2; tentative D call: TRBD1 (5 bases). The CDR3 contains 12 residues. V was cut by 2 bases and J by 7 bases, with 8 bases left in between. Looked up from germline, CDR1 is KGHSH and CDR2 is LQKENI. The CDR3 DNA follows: TGTGCCAGCTCACCAAAGCAGGGTGGCTACACCTTC. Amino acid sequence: CASSPKQGGYTF.

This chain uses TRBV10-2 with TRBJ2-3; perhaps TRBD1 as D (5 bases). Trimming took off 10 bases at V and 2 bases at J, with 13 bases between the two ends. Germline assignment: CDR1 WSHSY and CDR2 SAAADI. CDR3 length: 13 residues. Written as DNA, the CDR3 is TGCGCCAACGGACATACAATCACAGATACGCAGTATTTT. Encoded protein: CANGHTITDTQYF.

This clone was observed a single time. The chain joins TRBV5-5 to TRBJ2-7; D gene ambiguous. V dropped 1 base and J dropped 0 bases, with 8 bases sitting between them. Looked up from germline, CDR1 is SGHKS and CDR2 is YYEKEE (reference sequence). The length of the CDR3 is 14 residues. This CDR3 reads CASSLQATSYEQYF. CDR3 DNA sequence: TGTGCCAGCAGCTTGCAAGCGACCTCCTACGAGCAGTACTTC.